What follows are 27 T cell receptor beta chains derived from one specimen sequenced in a study of graft-versus-host responses after intestinal transplantation. Generated by immunoSEQ multiplex PCR, the TCRdb table keeps only in-frame clones and is missing some. The repertoire holds about 15,000 clones, with approximately 33% as singletons. Sequencing used alloreactive CD4+ T cells from a mixed lymphocyte reaction culture, obtained before intestinal transplant. Subset in this sample: CFSE-low proliferating T cells sorted from roughly 6-day pre-transplant mixed lymphocyte reaction (GvH or HvG direction). Source of these receptors: a human patient who received an intestinal transplant.

This clone was counted only a few times. CDR3: CASSYFRGSYGYTF. The CDR3 DNA reads TGTGCCAGCAGTTATTTTCGTGGGAGCTATGGCTACACCTTC. The chain carries TRBV6-1 and TRBJ1-2; D remains ambiguous. Per germline, CDR1 MNHNS and CDR2 SASEGT. V lost 5 bases and J 4 bases, leaving 14 bases between the germline ends. This CDR3 has 14 amino acids.

V is TRBV29-1 and J is TRBJ1-2; D gene unclear. CDR1 and CDR2 (germline): SQVTM, ANQGSEA. This CDR3 has 13 residues. Trimming stripped 1 base from V and 0 bases from J, with 6 bases between. The CDR3 here is CSVEVGSNYGYTF. DNA for the CDR3: TGCAGCGTTGAAGTAGGGTCTAACTATGGCTACACCTTC.

The chain joins TRBV11-2 to TRBJ2-2; 7 positions agree with TRBD2. V was clipped by 8 bases and J by 4 bases; unmatched bases: 4. The CDR3 runs 13 residues. Germline lookup yields CDR1 SGHAT and CDR2 FQNNGV. Here the CDR3 reads CASGRAGTGELFF. The CDR3 bases are TGTGCCAGCGGGAGGGCGGGCACCGGGGAGCTGTTTTTT. The full variable domain, its missing parts supplied by reference TRBV11-2 and TRBJ2-2, is EAGVAQSPRYKIIEKRQSVAFWCNPISGHATLYWYQQILGQGPKLLIQFQNNGVVDDSQLPKDRFSAERLKGVDSTLKIQPAKLEDSAVYLCASGRAGTGELFFGEGSRLTVL.

The chain recombines TRBV2 with TRBJ1-1; D might be TRBD1 (6 bases). The CDR3 has 13 amino acids. The germline CDR1 and CDR2 sequences are SNHLY and FYNNEI. Deletions cut 5 bases from V and 1 base from J, with 8 bases between. CDR3 region: CASSLQGNTEAFF. CDR3 DNA: TGTGCCAGCAGTCTACAGGGGAACACTGAAGCTTTCTTT.

This chain uses TRBV5-4 with TRBJ1-1; 7 bases are a match to TRBD1. Looked up from germline, CDR1 is SGHNT and CDR2 is YYREEE (reference sequence). The J segment lost 0 bases and the V segment lost 5 bases, leaving 4 bases of the junction unmatched. The CDR3 covers 14 residues. The CDR3 DNA sequence: TGTGCCAGCAGACCGGACAGGCTGAACACTGAAGCTTTCTTT. It yields the protein CASRPDRLNTEAFF.

CDR3 DNA sequence: TGTGCCAGCACCCTGGACCTTAGCTCCTACAATGAGCAGTTCTTC. This gives the protein CASTLDLSSYNEQFF. The chain links TRBV11-2 to TRBJ2-1; no clear D gene. CDR1 is SGHAT, CDR2 FQNNGV, per germline. The V end was cut by 7 bases, the J end by 0 bases, with 13 bases between. The CDR3 runs to 15 residues.

This clone was picked up a small number of times. The rearrangement links TRBV29-1 to TRBJ2-7; D remains ambiguous. CDR1 and CDR2 from the germline V gene are SQVTM and ANQGSEA. This CDR3 has 12 amino acids. The V and J ends lost 5 bases and 0 bases respectively, with 8 bases between them. The CDR3 region has the DNA TGCAGCGTTCGTGGCAGCTCCTACGAGCAGTACTTC. It yields the protein CSVRGSSYEQYF.

The chain recombines TRBV14 with TRBJ2-1, with 8 bases lining up with TRBD1. V shed 4 bases, J shed 8 bases, and the junction held 7 bases outside the gene matches. The CDR3 length is 14 residues. Germline CDR1 is SGHDN and CDR2 is FVKESK. DNA for the CDR3: TGTGCCAGCAGCCCGGACAGGGCTGTGGATGAGCAGTTCTTC. This codes for CASSPDRAVDEQFF.

The chain employs TRBV6-5 and TRBJ2-2; no clear D gene. There are 14 residues in the CDR3. Trimming removed 5 bases at V and 7 bases at J, with 14 bases between. Per the germline V gene, CDR1 is MNHEY and CDR2 is SVGAGI. The CDR3 spells CASSESRTVGELFF. The DNA of the CDR3 is TGTGCCAGCAGTGAATCACGGACGGTCGGGGAGCTGTTTTTT.

This clone was observed a few times. The rearrangement uses TRBV5-3 and TRBJ2-7; TRBD1 matches 9 bases. TRBV5-3 carries the ORF label, with uncertain function. The CDR3 consists of 15 residues. V shed 3 bases, J shed 5 bases, and the junction held 9 bases outside the gene matches. This chain's CDR3 is CARSCDRDRADEQYF. The DNA of the CDR3 is TGTGCCAGAAGCTGCGACCGGGACAGGGCGGACGAGCAGTACTTC.

In its sample, this clone ranks as medium-sized. The rearrangement joins TRBV7-2 to TRBJ2-3, with unresolved D. This CDR3 has 11 amino acids. Germline CDR1 SGHTA, CDR2 FQGNSA. Trimming pared 5 bases from V and 7 bases from J, leaving 7 bases between. The CDR3 reads CASSLVNTQYF. The CDR3 DNA reads TGTGCCAGCAGCCTGGTGAATACGCAGTATTTT.

By sample fraction, this clone is medium-sized. V gene TRBV2 combines with J gene TRBJ1-2; D call uncertain. Trimming cost V 6 bases and J 2 bases, with 19 bases left between them. CDR3 length: 16 amino acids. CDR1 and CDR2 (germline): SNHLY, FYNNEI. The CDR3: CASRLREGYENYGYTF. The CDR3 DNA is TGTGCCAGCAGACTCCGGGAAGGGTATGAAAACTATGGCTACACCTTC. The complete variable domain, with remaining parts taken from reference TRBV2 and TRBJ1-2, reads EPEVTQTPSHQVTQMGQEVILRCVPISNHLYFYWYRQILGQKVEFLVSFYNNEISEKSEIFDDQFSVERPDGSNFTLKIRSTKLEDSAMYFCASRLREGYENYGYTFGSGTRLTVV.

This clone appeared a few times. CDR3 amino acids: CASSLQGSNEKLFF. The CDR3 bases are TGTGCCAGCAGCCTACAGGGTTCTAATGAAAAACTGTTTTTT. The chain is built from TRBV5-5 and TRBJ1-4; D may be TRBD1 (6 bases). This CDR3 is built from 14 residues. V shed 4 bases and J shed 3 bases, with 10 bases lying between them. From germline, CDR1 is SGHKS and CDR2 YYEKEE (reference sequence). Based on the CDR3 plus reference TRBV5-5 and TRBJ1-4, the full variable domain is DAGVTQSPTHLIKTRGQQVTLRCSPISGHKSVSWYQQVLGQGPQFIFQYYEKEERGRGNFPDRFSARQFPNYSSELNVNALLLGDSALYLCASSLQGSNEKLFFGSGTQLSVL.

This clone was picked up a small number of times. V gene TRBV11-2 combines with J gene TRBJ1-2; tentative D call: TRBD1 (6 bases). The ends were cut back, 1 base at V and 8 bases at J, with 14 bases in the middle. The CDR3 length is 14 residues. Germline-derived CDR1 and CDR2 are SGHAT and FQNNGV. The CDR3 region has the DNA TGTGCCAGCAGCTTAGCGGCGGGGGCGCAGGGCTACACCTTC. Protein sequence: CASSLAAGAQGYTF. Together with reference TRBV11-2 and TRBJ1-2, the CDR3 gives the full variable domain: EAGVAQSPRYKIIEKRQSVAFWCNPISGHATLYWYQQILGQGPKLLIQFQNNGVVDDSQLPKDRFSAERLKGVDSTLKIQPAKLEDSAVYLCASSLAAGAQGYTFGSGTRLTVV.

The rearrangement joins TRBV7-2 to TRBJ2-1; the match to TRBD2 covers 7 bases. This CDR3 comprises 15 residues. Germline CDR1 SGHTA, CDR2 FQGNSA. Losses at the gene ends were 1 base for V and 3 bases for J; bases not matched to a gene: 3. In nucleotides, the CDR3 is TGTGCCAGCAGCTTAGATCGGGGGGTCTACAATGAGCAGTTCTTC. Protein product: CASSLDRGVYNEQFF. Full variable domain (remainder filled in from reference TRBV7-2 and TRBJ2-1): GAGVSQSPSNKVTEKGKDVELRCDPISGHTALYWYRQSLGQGLEFLIYFQGNSAPDKSGLPSDRFSAERTGGSVSTLTIQRTQQEDSAVYLCASSLDRGVYNEQFFGPGTRLTVL.

This clone came up a few times. This sequence joins TRBV27 and TRBJ1-4, with a tentative D call TRBD1 (6 bases). Germline-derived CDR1 and CDR2 are MNHEY and SMNVEV (reference sequence). Trimming pared 0 bases from V and 5 bases from J, leaving 10 bases between. This CDR3 has 15 residues. This CDR3 is CASSLSGARNEKLFF. In DNA form, the CDR3 reads TGTGCCAGCAGTTTATCGGGGGCGCGGAATGAAAAACTGTTTTTT. Variable domain in full (rest from reference TRBV27 and TRBJ1-4): EAQVTQNPRYLITVTGKKLTVTCSQNMNHEYMSWYRQDPGLGLRQIYYSMNVEVTDKGDVPEGYKVSRKEKRNFPLILESPSPNQTSLYFCASSLSGARNEKLFFGSGTQLSVL.

V is TRBV7-9 and J is TRBJ2-5, with a possible D match to TRBD1 (5 bases). The V gene's germline CDR1 is SEHNR and CDR2 FQNEAQ (reference sequence). The CDR3 sequence is 13 residues long. Trimming stripped 5 bases from V and 5 bases from J, with 12 bases between. CDR3 in DNA: TGTGCCAGCAGCCTCAGGGCGACGGAGACCCAGTACTTC. Translated, it gives CASSLRATETQYF.

The chain carries TRBV7-1 and TRBJ1-2; the D is unclear. TRBV7-1 is labeled an ORF, and its function is uncertain. The V gene lost 4 bases and the J gene lost 7 bases, with 7 bases spanning the gap. This CDR3 is 11 amino acids long. This CDR3 is CASSLDAGYTF. The CDR3 DNA follows: TGTGCCAGCAGCTTGGATGCTGGCTACACCTTC.

This clone was seen a few times. In DNA form, the CDR3 reads TGTGCCAGCAGTTTAAAAATGGAGTGGGGGCGCAAAACAGATACGCAGTATTTT. This sequence encodes CASSLKMEWGRKTDTQYF. This rearrangement joins TRBV13 to TRBJ2-3; perhaps TRBD1 as D (6 bases). CDR3 length equals 18 residues. V dropped 6 bases and J dropped 3 bases, with 25 bases sitting between them. Germline CDR1 PRHDT, CDR2 FYEKMQ (reference sequence). Based on the CDR3 plus reference TRBV13 and TRBJ2-3, the full variable domain is AAGVIQSPRHLIKEKRETATLKCYPIPRHDTVYWYQQGPGQDPQFLISFYEKMQSDKGSIPDRFSAQQFSDYHSELNMSSLELGDSALYFCASSLKMEWGRKTDTQYFGPGTRLTVL.

In this sample, this clone turned up a few times. The rearrangement links TRBV11-2 to TRBJ2-5; 8 bases map to TRBD2. After removal of 1 base from V and 7 bases from J, the junction contained 11 bases not matched to a gene. This CDR3 spans 16 amino acids. CDR1 and CDR2 from the germline V gene are SGHAT and FQNNGV. The CDR3 region is CASSLAHGGAWLTQYF. CDR3 nucleotide sequence: TGTGCCAGCAGCTTAGCGCACGGGGGGGCCTGGTTGACCCAGTACTTC.

Details on this clone: At one end, the junction sequence differs from germline, possibly due to a read error. V gene TRBV4-1 combines with J gene TRBJ2-7; the D gene could be TRBD1 or TRBD2 (5 bases each). CDR3 size: 13 residues. Per germline, CDR1 MGHRA and CDR2 YSYEKL. The CDR3 DNA reads as TGCGCCAGCAGCCAAGACCCCGGGGCTTTGGGGTATTTC. Amino acid sequence: CASSQDPGALGYF.

The rearrangement uses TRBV19 and TRBJ2-7; TRBD2 aligns across 14 bases. The V and J ends lost 5 bases and 4 bases, in that order; junction bases with no gene match: 10. This CDR3 spans 17 amino acids. Germline CDR1 reads LNHDA; CDR2 reads SQIVND (reference sequence). CDR3: CASSGGLAGVFLYEQYF. The CDR3 region has the DNA TGTGCCAGTAGTGGGGGACTAGCGGGAGTATTTCTATACGAGCAGTACTTC.

A few counts support this clone. CDR3 DNA sequence: TGTGCCAGCAGCTTCCTAGCGCACAGCTCCTACAATGAGCAGTTCTTC. Protein sequence: CASSFLAHSSYNEQFF. The chain joins TRBV11-2 to TRBJ2-1; TRBD2 is a possible D gene (6 bases). The CDR3 sequence is 16 residues long. With 3 bases removed from V and 0 bases from J, the gap between germline ends came to 12 bases. Germline V gives CDR1 SGHAT, CDR2 FQNNGV.

The chain links TRBV7-9 to TRBJ1-5; D gene ambiguous. Trimming removed 3 bases at V and 0 bases at J, with 6 bases between. CDR3 length: 14 residues. Germline V CDR1 and CDR2: SEHNR, FQNEAQ (reference sequence). The CDR3 spells CASSFLNSNQPQHF. Here the CDR3 DNA reads TGTGCCAGCAGCTTTCTGAATAGCAATCAGCCCCAGCATTTT.

In its sample, this clone was seen a few times. V gene TRBV6-5 combines with J gene TRBJ1-1; no reliable D call. V was cut by 2 bases and J by 0 bases, with 7 bases left in between. Germline lookup yields CDR1 MNHEY and CDR2 SVGAGI. CDR3 size: 14 residues. The CDR3 loop is CASSYRDMNTEAFF. The CDR3 DNA reads TGTGCCAGCAGTTACCGAGACATGAACACTGAAGCTTTCTTT.

The chain couples TRBV10-3 to TRBJ2-3, with 7 bases that match TRBD1. Germline values: CDR1 ENHRY, CDR2 SYGVKD. The CDR3 has 12 amino acids. Unmatched junction bases numbered 2, after V lost 9 bases and J lost 2 bases. This CDR3 reads CAIGTATDTQYF. CDR3 coding DNA: TGTGCCATAGGGACAGCCACAGATACGCAGTATTTT.

The chain is built from TRBV5-1 and TRBJ1-1, with D unclear. Germline V gene sequence: CDR1 SGHRS, CDR2 YFSETQ. CDR3 length equals 14 residues. The V end lost 3 bases, the J end lost 0 bases, and 9 bases lay between the germline ends. This CDR3 is CASSWAAMNTEAFF. CDR3 bases: TGCGCCAGCAGCTGGGCGGCTATGAACACTGAAGCTTTCTTT.